This entry concerns a single T cell receptor (beta chain). This sample is part of a study of cytomegalovirus exposure and HLA in healthy donors. PCR amplification relied on 60 Vbeta primers (plus 13 Jbeta primers). Libraries were prepared by immunoSEQ multiplex PCR; TCRdb keeps only in-frame clonotypes and omits some of them. The table lists about 160,000 clones, 60% to 80% of them singletons. The sequence derives from a man aged 50 or older in good health and CMV-seropositive. Sequenced sample: PBMCs.

The CDR3 protein is CASRKTGTGNTIYF. CDR3 nucleotides: TGTGCCAGCAGAAAGACAGGGACTGGAAACACCATATATTTT. The rearrangement uses TRBV6-5 and TRBJ1-3; TRBD1 agrees at 7 bases. CDR1 and CDR2 from the germline V gene are MNHEY and SVGAGI. V shed 6 bases, J shed 2 bases, and the junction held 4 bases outside the gene matches. The CDR3 extends over 14 amino acids.